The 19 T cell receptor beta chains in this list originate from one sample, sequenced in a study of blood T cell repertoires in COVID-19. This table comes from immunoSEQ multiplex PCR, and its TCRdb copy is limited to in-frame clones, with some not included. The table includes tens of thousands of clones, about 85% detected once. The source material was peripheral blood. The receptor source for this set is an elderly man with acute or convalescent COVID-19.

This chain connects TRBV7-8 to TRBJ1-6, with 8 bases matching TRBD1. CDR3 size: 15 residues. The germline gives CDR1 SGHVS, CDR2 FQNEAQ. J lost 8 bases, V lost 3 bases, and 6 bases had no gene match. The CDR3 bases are TGTGCCAGCAGCTTGGCAGGGGGCCGGTATTCACCCCTCCACTTT. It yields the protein CASSLAGGRYSPLHF.

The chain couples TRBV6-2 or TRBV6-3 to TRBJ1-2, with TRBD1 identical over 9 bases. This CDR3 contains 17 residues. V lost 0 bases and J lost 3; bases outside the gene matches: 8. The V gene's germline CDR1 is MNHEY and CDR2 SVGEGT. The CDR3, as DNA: TGTGCCAGCAGTTACTCCGGGACAGGGTTAACCTACTATGGCTACACCTTC. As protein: CASSYSGTGLTYYGYTF.

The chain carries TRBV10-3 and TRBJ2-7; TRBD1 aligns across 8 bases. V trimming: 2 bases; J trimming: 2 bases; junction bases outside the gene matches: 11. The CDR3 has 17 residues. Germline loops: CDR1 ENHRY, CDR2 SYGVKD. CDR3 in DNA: TGTGCCATCAGTGAGCCGACAGGGGTTAGCGTCCCCTACGAGCAGTACTTC. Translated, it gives CAISEPTGVSVPYEQYF.

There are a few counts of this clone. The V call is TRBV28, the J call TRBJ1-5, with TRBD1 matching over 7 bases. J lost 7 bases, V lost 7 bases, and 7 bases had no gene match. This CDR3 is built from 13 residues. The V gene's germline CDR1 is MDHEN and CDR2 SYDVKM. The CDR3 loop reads CASIRQGGQPQHF. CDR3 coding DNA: TGTGCCAGCATCCGACAGGGCGGACAGCCCCAGCATTTT.

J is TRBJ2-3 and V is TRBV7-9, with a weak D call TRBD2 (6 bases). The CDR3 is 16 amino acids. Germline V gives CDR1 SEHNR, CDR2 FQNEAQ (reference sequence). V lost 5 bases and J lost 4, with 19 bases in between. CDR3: CASSPTATSPADTQYF. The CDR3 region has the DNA TGTGCCAGCAGCCCAACCGCAACTAGCCCGGCAGATACGCAGTATTTT.

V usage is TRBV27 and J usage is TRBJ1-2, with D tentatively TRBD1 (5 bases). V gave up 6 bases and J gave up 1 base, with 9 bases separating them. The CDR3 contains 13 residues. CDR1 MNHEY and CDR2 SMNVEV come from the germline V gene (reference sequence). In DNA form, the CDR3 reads TGTGCCAGCAGGACAGCCGTTAACTATGGCTACACCTTC. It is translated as CASRTAVNYGYTF.

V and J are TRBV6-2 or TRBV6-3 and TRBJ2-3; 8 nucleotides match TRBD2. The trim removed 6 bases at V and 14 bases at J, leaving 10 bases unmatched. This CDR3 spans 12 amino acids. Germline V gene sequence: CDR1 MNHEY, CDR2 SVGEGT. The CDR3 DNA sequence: TGTGCCAGCAGCCGGGCGGGGGGCGGCGGGTATTTT. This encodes CASSRAGGGGYF.

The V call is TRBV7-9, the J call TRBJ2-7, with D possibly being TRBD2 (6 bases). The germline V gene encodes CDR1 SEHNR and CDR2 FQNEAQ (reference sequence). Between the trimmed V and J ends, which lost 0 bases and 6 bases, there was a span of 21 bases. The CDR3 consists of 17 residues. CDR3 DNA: TGTGCCAGCAGCTTAGCGCTAAGAGTAGCGGCAGTACGCGAGCAGTACTTC. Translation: CASSLALRVAAVREQYF.

The DNA of the CDR3 is TGTGCCAGTAGTATGGGCCACAGCACAGATACGCAGTATTTT. Translation gives CASSMGHSTDTQYF. This sequence joins TRBV19 and TRBJ2-3; unclear D gene. Germline CDR1 and CDR2: LNHDA and SQIVND (reference sequence). The CDR3 runs to 14 residues. Trimming took 3 bases from V and 0 from J, leaving 7 bases between them.

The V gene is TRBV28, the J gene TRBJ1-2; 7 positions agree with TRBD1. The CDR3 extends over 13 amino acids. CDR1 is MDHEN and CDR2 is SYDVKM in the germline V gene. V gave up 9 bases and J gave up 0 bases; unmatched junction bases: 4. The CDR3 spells CASGTAPNYGYTF. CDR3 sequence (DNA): TGTGCCAGTGGGACAGCACCTAACTATGGCTACACCTTC.

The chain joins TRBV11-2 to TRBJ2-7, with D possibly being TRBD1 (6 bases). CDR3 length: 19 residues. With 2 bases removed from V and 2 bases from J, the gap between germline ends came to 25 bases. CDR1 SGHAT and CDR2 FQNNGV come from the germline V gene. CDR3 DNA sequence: TGTGCCAGCAGCTTATCTCTTTCTAAGGACAGCGAACGAACCTACGAGCAGTACTTC. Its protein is CASSLSLSKDSERTYEQYF.

The CDR3 region is CASSLSGTGGYEQYF. DNA of the CDR3: TGTGCCAGCAGCCTCTCCGGGACAGGGGGGTACGAGCAGTACTTC. The chain recombines TRBV5-5 with TRBJ2-7, with 11 bases aligning to TRBD1. V was clipped by 4 bases and J by 4 bases; unmatched bases: 7. CDR3 length equals 15 residues. Germline V gene data show CDR1 as SGHKS and CDR2 as YYEKEE (reference sequence).

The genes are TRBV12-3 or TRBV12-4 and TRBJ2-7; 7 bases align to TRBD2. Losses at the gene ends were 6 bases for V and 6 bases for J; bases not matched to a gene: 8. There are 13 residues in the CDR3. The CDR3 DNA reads TGTGCCAGCAGATGGGGGGGGAAAAGCGAGCAGTACTTC. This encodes CASRWGGKSEQYF.

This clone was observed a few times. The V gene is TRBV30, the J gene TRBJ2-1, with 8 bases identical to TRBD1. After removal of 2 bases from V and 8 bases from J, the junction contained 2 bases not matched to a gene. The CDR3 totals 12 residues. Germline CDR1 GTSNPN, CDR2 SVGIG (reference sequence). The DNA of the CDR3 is TGTGCCTGGAGTCACAGGGGGTATGAGCAGTTCTTC. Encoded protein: CAWSHRGYEQFF.

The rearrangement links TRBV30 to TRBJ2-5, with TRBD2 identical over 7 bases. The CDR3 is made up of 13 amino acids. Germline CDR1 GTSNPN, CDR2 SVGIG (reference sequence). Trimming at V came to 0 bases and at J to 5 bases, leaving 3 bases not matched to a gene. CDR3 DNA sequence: TGTGCCTGGAGTGTGGGGGGGAGGGAGACCCAGTACTTC. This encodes CAWSVGGRETQYF.

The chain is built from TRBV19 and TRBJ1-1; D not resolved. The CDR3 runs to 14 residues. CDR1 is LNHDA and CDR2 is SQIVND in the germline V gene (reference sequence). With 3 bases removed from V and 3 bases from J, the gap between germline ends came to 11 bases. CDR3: CASSIEGLDTEAFF. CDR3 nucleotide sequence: TGTGCCAGTAGTATTGAGGGCTTGGACACTGAAGCTTTCTTT. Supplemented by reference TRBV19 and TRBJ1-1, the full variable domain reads DGGITQSPKYLFRKEGQNVTLSCEQNLNHDAMYWYRQDPGQGLRLIYYSQIVNDFQKGDIAEGYSVSREKKESFPLTVTSAQKNPTAFYLCASSIEGLDTEAFFGQGTRLTVV.

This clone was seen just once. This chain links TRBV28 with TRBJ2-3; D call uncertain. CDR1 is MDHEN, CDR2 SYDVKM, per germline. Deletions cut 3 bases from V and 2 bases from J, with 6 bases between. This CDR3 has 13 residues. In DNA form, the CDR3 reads TGTGCCAGCAGTTTCCCCCTCACAGATACGCAGTATTTT. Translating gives CASSFPLTDTQYF.

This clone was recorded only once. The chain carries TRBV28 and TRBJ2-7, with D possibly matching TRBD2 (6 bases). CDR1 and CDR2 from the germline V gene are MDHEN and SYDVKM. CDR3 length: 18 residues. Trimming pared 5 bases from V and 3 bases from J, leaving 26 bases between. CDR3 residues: CASSPTSRPLERSYEQYF. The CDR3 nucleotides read TGTGCCAGCAGTCCTACTAGCCGGCCCCTAGAAAGGAGCTACGAGCAGTACTTC.

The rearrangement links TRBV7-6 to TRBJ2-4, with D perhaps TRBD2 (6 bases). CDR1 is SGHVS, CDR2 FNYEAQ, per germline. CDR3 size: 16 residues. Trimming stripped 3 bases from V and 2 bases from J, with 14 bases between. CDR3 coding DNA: TGTGCCAGCAGCTTGCGTCCCGGGAGCTCCAAAAACATTCAGTACTTC. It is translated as CASSLRPGSSKNIQYF.